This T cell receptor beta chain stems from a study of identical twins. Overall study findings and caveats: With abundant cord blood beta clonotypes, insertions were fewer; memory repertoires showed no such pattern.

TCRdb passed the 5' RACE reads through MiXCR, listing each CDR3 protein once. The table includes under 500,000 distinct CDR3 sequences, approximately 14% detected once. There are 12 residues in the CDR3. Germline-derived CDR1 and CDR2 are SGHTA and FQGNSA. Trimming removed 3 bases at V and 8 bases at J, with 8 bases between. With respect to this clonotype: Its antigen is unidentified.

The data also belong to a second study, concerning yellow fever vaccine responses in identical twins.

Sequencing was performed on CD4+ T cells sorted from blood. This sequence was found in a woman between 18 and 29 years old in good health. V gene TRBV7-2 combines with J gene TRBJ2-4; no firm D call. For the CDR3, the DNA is TGTGCCAGCAGCTTGGTCGGGCACATTCAGTACTTC. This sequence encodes CASSLVGHIQYF.